This T cell receptor (beta chain) derives from a study of response to subunit inactivated influenza vaccine. The junction had 4 bases not matched to a gene; V was cut back by 5 bases and J by 1 base. There are 14 residues in the CDR3. CDR1 LGHNA and CDR2 YNFKEQ come from the germline V gene. From the RT-PCR reads, TCRdb called clonotypes with MiXCR, one entry per CDR3 protein. In the table there are about 570,000 distinct CDR3 sequences, 11% of which are singletons. This sample also appeared in a second study, on T cells expressing NK-cell markers. That study reports: TCR beta cDNA was made by 5'RACE template switching with UMIs. Six of the donors carried dominant NKG2C+ clonotypes that took up about 1.0-7.5% of their CD8+ T cells.

The chain combines TRBV4-2 with TRBJ2-5; 7 positions match TRBD1. The sequence derives from a man over 45 who received an inactivated influenza vaccine. The sequencing here drew on PBMCs from blood, taken on the day of vaccination. CDR3 protein: CASSARQGQETQYF. The DNA for the CDR3 is TGTGCCAGCAGCGCCCGACAGGGCCAAGAGACCCAGTACTTC.